Sequencing of this TCR beta chain was carried out in a study of control samples from healthy donors and cancer patients. V gave up 2 bases and J gave up 8 bases, with 12 bases separating them. CDR1 is MGHDK, CDR2 SYGVNS, per germline. This CDR3 is 13 amino acids long. Clones were sequenced by immunoSEQ multiplex PCR, and TCRdb holds only the in-frame ones, with some missing. This sample has under 80,000 clones; 84% occur once, and the top ten carry 25% to 35%. Sequences were obtained from blood. V usage is TRBV25-1 and J usage is TRBJ1-2; D is unresolved. The clonotype was recovered from a man in his forties or fifties in good health. Here the CDR3 reads CASSEVVREGYTF. CDR3 bases: TGTGCCAGCAGTGAAGTCGTCAGAGAAGGCTACACCTTC.